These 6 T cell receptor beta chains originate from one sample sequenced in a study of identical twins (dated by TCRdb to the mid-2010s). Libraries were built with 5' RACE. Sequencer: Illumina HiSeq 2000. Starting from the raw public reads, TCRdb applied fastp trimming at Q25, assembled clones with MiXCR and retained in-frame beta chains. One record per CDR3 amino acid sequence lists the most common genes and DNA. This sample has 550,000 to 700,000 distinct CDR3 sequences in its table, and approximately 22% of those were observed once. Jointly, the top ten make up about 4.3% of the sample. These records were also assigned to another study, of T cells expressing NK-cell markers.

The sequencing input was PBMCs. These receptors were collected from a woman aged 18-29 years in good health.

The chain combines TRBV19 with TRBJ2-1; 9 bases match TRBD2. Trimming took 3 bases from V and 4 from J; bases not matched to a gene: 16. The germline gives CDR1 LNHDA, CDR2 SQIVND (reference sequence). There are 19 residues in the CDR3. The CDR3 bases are TGTGCCAGTAGTATGTATACAAGGTCGACTAGCGGAAGATACAATGAGCAGTTCTTC. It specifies CASSMYTRSTSGRYNEQFF.

CDR3 protein: CASSYSGAANTGELFF. The CDR3 DNA reads TGTGCCAGCAGTTACTCGGGGGCGGCGAACACCGGGGAGCTGTTTTTT. This chain connects TRBV6-5 to TRBJ2-2; possibly TRBD1 for D (6 bases). V dropped 0 bases and J dropped 0 bases, with 8 bases sitting between them. The CDR3 runs to 16 residues. Germline V gives CDR1 MNHEY, CDR2 SVGAGI.

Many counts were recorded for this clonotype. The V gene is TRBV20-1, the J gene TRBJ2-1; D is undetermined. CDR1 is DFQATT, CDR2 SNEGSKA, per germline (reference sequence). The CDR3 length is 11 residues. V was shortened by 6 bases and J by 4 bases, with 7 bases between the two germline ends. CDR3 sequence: CSAPKYNEQFF. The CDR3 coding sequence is TGCAGTGCGCCAAAATACAATGAGCAGTTCTTC.

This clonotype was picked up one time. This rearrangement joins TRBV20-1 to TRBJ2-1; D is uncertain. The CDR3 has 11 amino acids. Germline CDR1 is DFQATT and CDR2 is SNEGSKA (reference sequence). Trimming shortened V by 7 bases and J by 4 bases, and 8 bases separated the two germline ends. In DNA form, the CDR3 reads TGCAGTGGTGTCAGGTACAATGAGCAGTTCTTC. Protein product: CSGVRYNEQFF.

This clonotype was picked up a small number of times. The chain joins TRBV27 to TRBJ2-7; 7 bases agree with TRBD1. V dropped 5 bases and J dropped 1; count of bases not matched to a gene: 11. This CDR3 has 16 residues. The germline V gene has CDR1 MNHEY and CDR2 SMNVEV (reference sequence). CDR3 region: CASSAARDSTSYEQYF. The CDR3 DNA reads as TGTGCCAGCAGTGCCGCCCGGGACAGCACATCCTACGAGCAGTACTTC.

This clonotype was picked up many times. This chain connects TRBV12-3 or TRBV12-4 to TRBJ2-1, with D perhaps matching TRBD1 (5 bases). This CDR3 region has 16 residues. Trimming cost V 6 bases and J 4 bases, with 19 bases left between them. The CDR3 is CASSKPLDRAYNEQFF. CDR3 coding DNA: TGTGCCAGCAGCAAACCTTTAGACAGAGCTTACAATGAGCAGTTCTTC.